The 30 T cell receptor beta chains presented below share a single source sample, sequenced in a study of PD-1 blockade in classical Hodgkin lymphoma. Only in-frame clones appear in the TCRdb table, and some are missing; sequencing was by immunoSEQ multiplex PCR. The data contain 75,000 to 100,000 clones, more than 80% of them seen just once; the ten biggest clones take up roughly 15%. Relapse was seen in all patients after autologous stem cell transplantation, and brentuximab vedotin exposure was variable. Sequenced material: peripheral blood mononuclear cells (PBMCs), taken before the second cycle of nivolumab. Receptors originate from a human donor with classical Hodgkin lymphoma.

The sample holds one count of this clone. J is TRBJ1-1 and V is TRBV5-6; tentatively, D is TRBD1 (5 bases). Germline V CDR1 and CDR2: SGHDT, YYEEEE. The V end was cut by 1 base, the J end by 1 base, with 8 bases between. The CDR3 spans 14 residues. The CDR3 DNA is TGTGCCAGCAGCTTGCGACAGCGGAACACTGAAGCTTTCTTT. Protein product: CASSLRQRNTEAFF.

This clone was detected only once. The CDR3 nucleotides are TGTGCCACTTGGGACAGGGGAAACTACAATGAGCAGTTCTTC. The encoded protein is CATWDRGNYNEQFF. This chain uses TRBV10-3 with TRBJ2-1; 10 nucleotides match TRBD1. The CDR3 spans 14 residues. Looked up from germline, CDR1 is ENHRY and CDR2 is SYGVKD. The ends lost 10 bases at V and 3 bases at J; junction bases unmatched: 6.

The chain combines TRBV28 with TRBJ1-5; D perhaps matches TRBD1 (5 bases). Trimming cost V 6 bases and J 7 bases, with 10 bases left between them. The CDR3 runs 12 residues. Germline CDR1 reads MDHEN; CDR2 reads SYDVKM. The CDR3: CASRDGGQPQHF. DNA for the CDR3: TGTGCCAGCAGGGACGGGGGGCAGCCCCAGCATTTT. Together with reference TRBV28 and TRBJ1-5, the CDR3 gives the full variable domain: DVKVTQSSRYLVKRTGEKVFLECVQDMDHENMFWYRQDPGLGLRLIYFSYDVKMKEKGDIPEGYSVSREKKERFSLILESASTNQTSMYLCASRDGGQPQHFGDGTRLSIL.

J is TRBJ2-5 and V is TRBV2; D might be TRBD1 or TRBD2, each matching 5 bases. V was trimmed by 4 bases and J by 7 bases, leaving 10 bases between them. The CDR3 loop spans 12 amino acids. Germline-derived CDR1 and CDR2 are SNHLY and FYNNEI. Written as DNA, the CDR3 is TGTGCCAGCAGTGCTCCGAGGGGGACCCAGTACTTC. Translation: CASSAPRGTQYF.

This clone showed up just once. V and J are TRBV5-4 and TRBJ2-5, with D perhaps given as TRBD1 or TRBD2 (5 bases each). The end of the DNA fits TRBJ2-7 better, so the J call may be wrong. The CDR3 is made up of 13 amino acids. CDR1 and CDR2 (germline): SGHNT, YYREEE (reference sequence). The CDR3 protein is CASSMGPTYEQYF. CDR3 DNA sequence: TGTGCCAGCAGCATGGGACCAACCTACGAGCAGTACTTC.

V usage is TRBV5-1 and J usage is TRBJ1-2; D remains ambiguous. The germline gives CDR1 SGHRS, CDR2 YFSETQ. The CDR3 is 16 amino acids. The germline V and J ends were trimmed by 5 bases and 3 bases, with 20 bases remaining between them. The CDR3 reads CASSPAGLGNDYGYTF. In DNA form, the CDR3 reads TGCGCCAGCAGTCCTGCTGGATTGGGGAACGACTATGGCTACACCTTC.

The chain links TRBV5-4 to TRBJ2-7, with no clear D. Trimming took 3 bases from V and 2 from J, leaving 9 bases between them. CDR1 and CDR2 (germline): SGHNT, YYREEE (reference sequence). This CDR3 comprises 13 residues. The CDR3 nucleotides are TGTGCCAGCAGCTCGGCGGTAACCTACGAGCAGTACTTC. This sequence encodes CASSSAVTYEQYF.

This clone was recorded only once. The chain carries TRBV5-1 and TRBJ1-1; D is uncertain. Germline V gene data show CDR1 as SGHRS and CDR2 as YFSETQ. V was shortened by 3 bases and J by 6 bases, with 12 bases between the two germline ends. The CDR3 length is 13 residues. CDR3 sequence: CASSSGPESEAFF. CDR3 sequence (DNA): TGCGCCAGCAGCTCGGGCCCCGAGTCTGAAGCTTTCTTT.

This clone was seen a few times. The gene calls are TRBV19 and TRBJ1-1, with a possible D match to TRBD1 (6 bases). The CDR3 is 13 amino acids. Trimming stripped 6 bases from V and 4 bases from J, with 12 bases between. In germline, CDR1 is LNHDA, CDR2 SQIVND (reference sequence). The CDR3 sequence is CASRQGLSTEAFF. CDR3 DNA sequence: TGTGCCAGTAGACAGGGTCTGAGCACTGAAGCTTTCTTT.

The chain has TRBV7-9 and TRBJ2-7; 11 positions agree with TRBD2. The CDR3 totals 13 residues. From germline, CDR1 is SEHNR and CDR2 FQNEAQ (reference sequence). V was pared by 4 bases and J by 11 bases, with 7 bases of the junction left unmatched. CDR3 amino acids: CASSSQTTSGEYF. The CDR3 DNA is TGTGCCAGCAGCTCACAGACGACTAGCGGGGAGTACTTC.

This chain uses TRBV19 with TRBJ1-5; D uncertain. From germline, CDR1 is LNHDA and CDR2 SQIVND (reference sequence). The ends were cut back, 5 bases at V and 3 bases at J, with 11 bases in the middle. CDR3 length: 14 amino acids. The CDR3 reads CASSEWQLNQPQHF. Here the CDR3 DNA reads TGTGCCAGTAGTGAGTGGCAGCTCAATCAGCCCCAGCATTTT.

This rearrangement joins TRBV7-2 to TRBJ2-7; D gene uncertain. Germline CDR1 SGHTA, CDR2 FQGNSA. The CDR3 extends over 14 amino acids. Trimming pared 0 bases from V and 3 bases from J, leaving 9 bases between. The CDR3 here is CASSLAGRRYEQYF. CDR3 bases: TGTGCCAGCAGCTTAGCAGGTCGTCGCTACGAGCAGTACTTC.

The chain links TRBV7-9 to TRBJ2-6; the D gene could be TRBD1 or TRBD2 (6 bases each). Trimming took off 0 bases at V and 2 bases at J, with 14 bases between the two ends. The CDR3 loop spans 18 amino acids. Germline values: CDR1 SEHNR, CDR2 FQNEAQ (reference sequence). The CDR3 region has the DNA TGTGCCAGCAGCTTAGCTAGCGGCAGGGGACCTGGGGCCAACGTCCTGACTTTC. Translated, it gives CASSLASGRGPGANVLTF.

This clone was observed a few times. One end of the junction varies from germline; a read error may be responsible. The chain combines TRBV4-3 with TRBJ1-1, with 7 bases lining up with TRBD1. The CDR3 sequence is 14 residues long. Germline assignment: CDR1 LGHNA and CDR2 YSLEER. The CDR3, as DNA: TGCGCCAGCAGCCAGGGAACGGGAACAGGGGAAGGTGTCTTT. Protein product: CASSQGTGTGEGVF.

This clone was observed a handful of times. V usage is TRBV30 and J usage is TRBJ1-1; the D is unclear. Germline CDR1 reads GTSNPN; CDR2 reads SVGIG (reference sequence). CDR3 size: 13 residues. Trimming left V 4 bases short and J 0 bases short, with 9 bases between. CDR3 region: CAWKQELNTEAFF. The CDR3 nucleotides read TGTGCCTGGAAGCAGGAATTGAACACTGAAGCTTTCTTT.

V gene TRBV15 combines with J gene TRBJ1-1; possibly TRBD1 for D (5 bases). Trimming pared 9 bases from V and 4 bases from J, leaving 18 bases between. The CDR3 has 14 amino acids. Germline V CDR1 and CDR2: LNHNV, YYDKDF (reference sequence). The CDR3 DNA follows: TGTGCCACGTCGCGGGGGGAAGGGTCCACTGAAGCTTTCTTT. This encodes CATSRGEGSTEAFF. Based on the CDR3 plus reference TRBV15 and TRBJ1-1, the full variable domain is DAMVIQNPRYQVTQFGKPVTLSCSQTLNHNVMYWYQQKSSQAPKLLFHYYDKDFNNEADTPDNFQSRRPNTSFCFLDIRSPGLGDTAMYLCATSRGEGSTEAFFGQGTRLTVV.

Here the CDR3 reads CASSLTGGNQPQHF. DNA of the CDR3: TGTGCCAGCAGCTTGACAGGGGGCAATCAGCCCCAGCATTTT. The chain carries TRBV5-8 and TRBJ1-5; 7 bases match TRBD1. Trimming removed 1 base from V and 2 bases from J; junction bases left unmatched: 0. The CDR3 contains 14 residues. CDR1 and CDR2 from the germline V gene are SGHTS and YDEGEE.

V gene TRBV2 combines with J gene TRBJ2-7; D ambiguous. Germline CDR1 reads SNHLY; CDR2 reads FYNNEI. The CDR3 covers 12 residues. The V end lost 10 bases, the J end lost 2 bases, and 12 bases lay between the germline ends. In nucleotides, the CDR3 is TGTGCCACCAATACCGTTACCTACGAGCAGTACTTC. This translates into CATNTVTYEQYF.

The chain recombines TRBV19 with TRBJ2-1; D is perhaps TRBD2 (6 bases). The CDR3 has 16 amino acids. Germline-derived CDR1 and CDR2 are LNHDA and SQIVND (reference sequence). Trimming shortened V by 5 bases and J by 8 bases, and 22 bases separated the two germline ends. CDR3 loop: CASSFSGKNLVHEQFF. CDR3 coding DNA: TGTGCCAGTAGTTTTAGCGGTAAGAATCTGGTCCATGAGCAGTTCTTC.

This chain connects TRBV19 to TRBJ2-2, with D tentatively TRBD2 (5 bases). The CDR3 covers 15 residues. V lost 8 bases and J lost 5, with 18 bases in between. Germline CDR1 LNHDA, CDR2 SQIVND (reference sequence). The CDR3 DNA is TGTGCCAGTGGAAAGGGATTAGCGTCAACCGGGGAGCTGTTTTTT. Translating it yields CASGKGLASTGELFF.

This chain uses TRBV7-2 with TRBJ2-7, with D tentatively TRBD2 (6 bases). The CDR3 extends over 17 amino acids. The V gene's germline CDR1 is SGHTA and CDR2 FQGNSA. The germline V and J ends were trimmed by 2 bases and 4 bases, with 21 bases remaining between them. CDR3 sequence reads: CASSLNGRGTGSYEQYF. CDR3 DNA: TGTGCCAGCAGCTTAAACGGGCGCGGGACGGGATCGTACGAGCAGTACTTC. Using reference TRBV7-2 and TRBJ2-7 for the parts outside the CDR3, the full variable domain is GAGVSQSPSNKVTEKGKDVELRCDPISGHTALYWYRQSLGQGLEFLIYFQGNSAPDKSGLPSDRFSAERTGGSVSTLTIQRTQQEDSAVYLCASSLNGRGTGSYEQYFGPGTRLTVT.

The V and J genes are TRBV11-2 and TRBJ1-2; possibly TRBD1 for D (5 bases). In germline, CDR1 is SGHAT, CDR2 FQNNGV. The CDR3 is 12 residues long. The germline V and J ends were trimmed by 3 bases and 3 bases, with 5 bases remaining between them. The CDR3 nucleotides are TGTGCCAGCAGCTTCAGGGACTATGGCTACACCTTC. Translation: CASSFRDYGYTF.

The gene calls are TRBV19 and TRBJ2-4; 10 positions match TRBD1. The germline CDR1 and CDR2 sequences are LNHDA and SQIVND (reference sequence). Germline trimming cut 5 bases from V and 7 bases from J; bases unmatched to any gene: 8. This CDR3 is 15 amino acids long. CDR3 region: CASSRGTGDRNIQYF. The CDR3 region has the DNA TGTGCCAGTAGTCGGGGGACAGGGGATAGGAACATTCAGTACTTC. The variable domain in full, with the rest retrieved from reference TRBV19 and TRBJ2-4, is DGGITQSPKYLFRKEGQNVTLSCEQNLNHDAMYWYRQDPGQGLRLIYYSQIVNDFQKGDIAEGYSVSREKKESFPLTVTSAQKNPTAFYLCASSRGTGDRNIQYFGAGTRLSVL.

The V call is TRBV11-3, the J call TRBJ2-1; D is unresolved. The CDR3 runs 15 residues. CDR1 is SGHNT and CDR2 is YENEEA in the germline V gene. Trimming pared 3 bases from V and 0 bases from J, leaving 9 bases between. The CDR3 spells CASSLSPGSYNEQFF. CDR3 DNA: TGTGCCAGCAGCTTGAGCCCCGGCTCCTACAATGAGCAGTTCTTC.

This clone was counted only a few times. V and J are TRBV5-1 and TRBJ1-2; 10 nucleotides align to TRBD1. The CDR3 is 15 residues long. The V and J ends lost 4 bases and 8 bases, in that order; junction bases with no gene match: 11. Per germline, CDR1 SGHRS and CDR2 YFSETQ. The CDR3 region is CASSPSPGQGKGYTF. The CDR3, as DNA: TGCGCCAGCAGCCCGTCCCCGGGACAGGGGAAAGGCTACACCTTC. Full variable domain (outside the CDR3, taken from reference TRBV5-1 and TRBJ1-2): KAGVTQTPRYLIKTRGQQVTLSCSPISGHRSVSWYQQTPGQGLQFLFEYFSETQRNKGNFPGRFSGRQFSNSRSEMNVSTLELGDSALYLCASSPSPGQGKGYTFGSGTRLTVV.

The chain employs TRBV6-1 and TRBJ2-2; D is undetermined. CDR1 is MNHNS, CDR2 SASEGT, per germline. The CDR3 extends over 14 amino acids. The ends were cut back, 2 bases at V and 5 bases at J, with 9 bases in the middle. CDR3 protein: CASSESPVTGELFF. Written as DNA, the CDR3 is TGTGCCAGCAGTGAATCTCCAGTTACCGGGGAGCTGTTTTTT.

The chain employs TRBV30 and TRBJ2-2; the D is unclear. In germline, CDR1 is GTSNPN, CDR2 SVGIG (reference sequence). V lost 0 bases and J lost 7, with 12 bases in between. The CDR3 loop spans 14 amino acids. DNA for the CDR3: TGTGCCTGGAGTGTAAACGCCAGAGACGGGGAGCTGTTTTTT. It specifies CAWSVNARDGELFF.

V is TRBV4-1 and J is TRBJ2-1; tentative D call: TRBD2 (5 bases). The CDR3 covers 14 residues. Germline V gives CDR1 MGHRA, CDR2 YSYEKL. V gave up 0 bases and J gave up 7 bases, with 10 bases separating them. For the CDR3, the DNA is TGCGCCAGCAGCCAAGATCCCCGAGGGAATGAGCAGTTCTTC. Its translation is CASSQDPRGNEQFF.

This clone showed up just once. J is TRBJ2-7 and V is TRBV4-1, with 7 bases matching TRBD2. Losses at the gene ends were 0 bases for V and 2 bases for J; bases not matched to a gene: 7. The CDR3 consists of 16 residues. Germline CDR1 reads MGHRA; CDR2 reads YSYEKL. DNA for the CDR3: TGCGCCAGCAGCCAAGAAAGCCAGCGGGGTACCTACGAGCAGTACTTC. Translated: CASSQESQRGTYEQYF.

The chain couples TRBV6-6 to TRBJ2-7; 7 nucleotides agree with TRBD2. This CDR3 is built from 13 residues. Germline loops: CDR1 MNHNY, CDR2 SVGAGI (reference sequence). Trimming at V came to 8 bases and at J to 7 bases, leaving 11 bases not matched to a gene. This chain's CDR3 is CASGRAGYGEQYF. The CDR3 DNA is TGTGCCAGCGGGAGGGCGGGGTATGGTGAGCAGTACTTC.